The 12 T cell receptor beta chains listed next were all sequenced from one sample in a study of shared clonotypes between healthy human individuals. Libraries were prepared by immunoSEQ multiplex PCR; TCRdb keeps only in-frame clonotypes and omits some of them. This table has about 460,000 clones, approximately 80% appearing once. The sequenced sample was PBMCs. The receptors were sampled from a middle-aged woman in good health. Some clones in this sample may be carry-over from other donors' samples.

The chain recombines TRBV5-1 with TRBJ2-3; 9 nucleotides match TRBD2. Germline assignment: CDR1 SGHRS and CDR2 YFSETQ. V was pared by 3 bases and J by 0 bases, with 11 bases of the junction left unmatched. This CDR3 spans 18 amino acids. The CDR3 region is CASSYGPATSGSTDTQYF. CDR3 DNA sequence: TGCGCCAGCAGCTACGGCCCCGCGACTAGCGGAAGCACAGATACGCAGTATTTT.

Concerning this clone: One end of the junction is discordant with germline, which a read error may explain. V and J are TRBV7-2 and TRBJ2-7; 13 nucleotides match TRBD2. This CDR3 has 15 amino acids. Germline V gene lookup returns CDR1 SGHTA and CDR2 FQGNSA. CDR3 amino acids: CAGSSQWTSGRGQCF. For the CDR3, the DNA is TGTGCCGGCAGCAGCCAGTGGACTAGCGGGAGAGGGCAGTGCTTC. Complete variable domain (other parts from reference TRBV7-2 and TRBJ2-7): GAGVSQSPSNKVTEKGKDVELRCDPISGHTALYWYRQSLGQGLEFLIYFQGNSAPDKSGLPSDRFSAERTGGSVSTLTIQRTQQEDSAVYLCAGSSQWTSGRGQCFGPGTRLTVT.

In the case of this clone: A far larger clone differs by one base, so this is likely a read error. Given the absence of the conserved phenylalanine or tryptophan at the CDR3 end, a read error is likely. This sequence joins TRBV6-1 and TRBJ2-7, with TRBD2 identical over 10 bases. The trim removed 6 bases at V and 3 bases at J, leaving 8 bases unmatched. The CDR3 is 15 amino acids. The germline CDR1 and CDR2 sequences are MNHNS and SASEGT. The CDR3 DNA follows: TGTGCCAGCAGGGGAGCAGCGGGAGGGATCTACGAGCAGTACCTC. As protein: CASRGAAGGIYEQYL.

The chain couples TRBV19 to TRBJ1-1; D remains unclear. V lost 4 bases to trimming and J lost 1 base, with 7 bases between them. The germline V gene encodes CDR1 LNHDA and CDR2 SQIVND (reference sequence). This CDR3 region has 13 residues. The DNA for the CDR3 is TGTGCCAGTAGTAGGGGTGGGAACACTGAAGCTTTCTTT. Translation gives CASSRGGNTEAFF.

This clone was seen only once. The chain employs TRBV28 and TRBJ2-7, with 10 bases identical to TRBD1. Germline V gives CDR1 MDHEN, CDR2 SYDVKM. This CDR3 has 15 amino acids. Trimming took 5 bases from V and 3 from J; bases not matched to a gene: 7. CDR3 nucleotide sequence: TGTGCCAGCAGTCGGCCGGGGGACAGGGGCTACGAGCAGTACTTC. It yields the protein CASSRPGDRGYEQYF.

This chain links TRBV5-1 with TRBJ2-1, with 13 nucleotides matching TRBD2. Germline V gives CDR1 SGHRS, CDR2 YFSETQ. The CDR3 covers 18 residues. J was trimmed by 6 bases and V by 0 bases; bases with no gene match: 9. The CDR3 DNA sequence: TGCGCCAGCAGCTTGGGGACTAGCGGGAGTTTTGTGGGCAATGAGCAGTTCTTC. Protein: CASSLGTSGSFVGNEQFF.

The chain is built from TRBV30 and TRBJ2-1, with 9 bases lining up with TRBD1. The CDR3 spans 19 residues. J was trimmed by 3 bases and V by 3 bases; bases with no gene match: 18. In germline, CDR1 is GTSNPN, CDR2 SVGIG (reference sequence). This CDR3 is CAWRNQQGADLPLYNEQFF. The CDR3 nucleotides read TGTGCCTGGAGGAATCAACAGGGGGCTGATTTACCTCTCTACAATGAGCAGTTCTTC.

This chain uses TRBV5-8 with TRBJ2-7; 14 positions agree with TRBD2. There are 17 residues in the CDR3. J lost 5 bases, V lost 5 bases, and 12 bases had no gene match. Germline CDR1 reads SGHTS; CDR2 reads YDEGEE. CDR3: CASRDRNRGLAGDEQYF. The DNA of the CDR3 is TGTGCCAGCAGAGACCGCAACCGGGGACTAGCGGGAGACGAGCAGTACTTC.

This clone was observed once. V is TRBV18 and J is TRBJ2-5, with D uncertain. The CDR3 is 15 amino acids. V lost 3 bases to trimming and J lost 5 bases, with 16 bases between them. Germline CDR1 reads KGHSH; CDR2 reads LQKENI. The CDR3, as DNA: TGTGCCAGCTCACCTGGCCCAGGCGGTTTGGAGACCCAGTACTTC. This sequence encodes CASSPGPGGLETQYF.

The chain joins TRBV25-1 to TRBJ1-1; D possibly corresponds to TRBD1 (6 bases). This CDR3 spans 14 amino acids. V was clipped by 7 bases and J by 5 bases, with 17 bases between them. In germline, CDR1 is MGHDK, CDR2 SYGVNS. Written as DNA, the CDR3 is TGTGCCAGCACGTCGGTTGGGGGCGGGACTGAAGCTTTCTTT. Encoded protein: CASTSVGGGTEAFF.

In this sample, this clone turned up many times. Other DNA sequences from this sample encode an identical CDR3 as well. V is TRBV7-3 and J is TRBJ2-2; D gene unclear. V lost 5 bases to trimming and J lost 5 bases, with 9 bases between them. The CDR3 length is 13 residues. Germline CDR1 reads SGHTA; CDR2 reads FQGTGA. DNA of the CDR3: TGTGCCAGCAGCCGTTCCAATACCGGGGAGCTGTTTTTT. Its translation: CASSRSNTGELFF.

V usage is TRBV5-1 and J usage is TRBJ1-3; tentative D call: TRBD1 (5 bases). This CDR3 region has 16 residues. V was pared by 4 bases and J by 0 bases, with 14 bases between. Germline values: CDR1 SGHRS, CDR2 YFSETQ. The CDR3 spells CASSLTGASSGNTIYF. The CDR3, as DNA: TGCGCCAGCAGCCTGACCGGGGCCAGCTCTGGAAACACCATATATTTT.